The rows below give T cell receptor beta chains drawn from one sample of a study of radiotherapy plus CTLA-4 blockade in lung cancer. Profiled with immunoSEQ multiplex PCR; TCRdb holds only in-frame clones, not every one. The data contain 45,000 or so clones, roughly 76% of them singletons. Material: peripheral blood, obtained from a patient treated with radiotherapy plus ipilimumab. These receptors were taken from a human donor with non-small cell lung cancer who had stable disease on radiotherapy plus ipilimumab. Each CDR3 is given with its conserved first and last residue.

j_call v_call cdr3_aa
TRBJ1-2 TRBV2 CASGTGNYGYTF
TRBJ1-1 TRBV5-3 CARSSDGRIHTEAFF
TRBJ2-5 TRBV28 CASSYRDSQETQYF
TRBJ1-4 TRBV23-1 CASLYPGQGEKLFF
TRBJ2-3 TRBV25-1 CASQVDFGADTQYF
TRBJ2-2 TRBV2 CASTPPGGGSHTGELFF
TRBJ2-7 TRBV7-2 CASSPRQGLTYEQYF
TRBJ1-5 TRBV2 CASKGTVSNQPQHF
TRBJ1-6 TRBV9 CASSVLPGQGDSPLHF
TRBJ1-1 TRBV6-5 CASSPRVTGYEAFF
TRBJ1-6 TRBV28 CASTLGGFNSPLHF
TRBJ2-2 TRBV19 CASSIGTIHDTGELFF
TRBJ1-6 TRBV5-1 CASSEQGVDNSPLHF
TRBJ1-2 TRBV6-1 CASSEGEGQGWKGYTF
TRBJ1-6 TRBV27 CASRRGPYNSPLHF
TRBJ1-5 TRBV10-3 CAARDDNQPQHF
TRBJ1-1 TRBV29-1 CSVVRLMNTEAFF
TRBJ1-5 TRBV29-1 CSVEVGGNNQPQHF
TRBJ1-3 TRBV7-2 CASSSGQGNTIYF
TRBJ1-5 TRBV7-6 CASSLSRGNNQPQHF
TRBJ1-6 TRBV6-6 CASSTSGGFSSPLHF
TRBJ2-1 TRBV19 CASGAGFIDEQFF
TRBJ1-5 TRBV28 CAATRQVVNQPQHF
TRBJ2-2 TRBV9 CASSVGVGPNTGELFF
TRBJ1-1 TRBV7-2 CASSFQGPMNTEAFF
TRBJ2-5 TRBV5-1 CASSLGLAGETQYF
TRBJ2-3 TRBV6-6 CASSSKGADTQYF
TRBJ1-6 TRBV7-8 CASRRTGYNSPLHF
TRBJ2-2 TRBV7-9 CASSLFSGGDTGELFF
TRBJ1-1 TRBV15 CATSKIGTEAFF
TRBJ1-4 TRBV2 CASWVSPATNEKLFF
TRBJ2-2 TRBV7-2 CASSPNRGIGTGELFF
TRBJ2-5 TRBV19 CASSLRISGETQYF